This record concerns one TCR beta chain sequence. V was pared by 4 bases and J by 11 bases, with 13 bases between. This CDR3 comprises 11 residues. From germline, CDR1 is GTSNPN and CDR2 SVGIG (reference sequence). The protocol was immunoSEQ multiplex PCR, while the TCRdb copy is restricted to in-frame clones and leaves out a portion. Of 65,000 to 90,000 clones in the sample, around nine tenths were seen once. This entry comes from a study of T cell changes during pregnancy in multiple sclerosis. This chain links TRBV30 with TRBJ2-3, with a possible D match to TRBD1 (6 bases). The TCR was taken from a female donor with multiple sclerosis, enrolled in a pregnancy study. This specimen consisted of CD4+ T cells from peripheral blood mononuclear cells, obtained after pregnancy. For the CDR3, the DNA is TGTGCCTGGATGGTGGGGGCCTGGCAGTATTTT. This translates into CAWMVGAWQYF.